The 30 T cell receptor beta chains given below trace back to one sample, sequenced in a study of T cell responses to AZD1222 COVID-19 vaccine. Assay used: immunoSEQ multiplex PCR; TCRdb lists only in-frame clones, some missing. The table lists around 150,000 clones, under 95% of them singletons. The material sequenced was peripheral blood, taken on day 0 of MenACWY control vaccination. Every receptor here comes from an adult in good health.

This sequence joins TRBV19 and TRBJ1-5; D perhaps matches TRBD1 (6 bases). V was trimmed by 3 bases and J by 9 bases, leaving 21 bases between them. The CDR3 loop spans 16 amino acids. Germline V gene data show CDR1 as LNHDA and CDR2 as SQIVND (reference sequence). CDR3 residues: CASSIRGASRGPPQHF. The CDR3 DNA reads as TGTGCCAGTAGTATTAGGGGGGCCAGCAGGGGTCCGCCCCAGCATTTT.

This clone showed up just once. The gene calls are TRBV4-2 and TRBJ1-2; D might be TRBD1 (5 bases). The CDR3 contains 15 residues. Germline loops: CDR1 LGHNA, CDR2 YNFKEQ. The V and J ends lost 3 bases and 4 bases respectively, with 15 bases between them. The CDR3 reads CASSQGVGDGYGYTF. The DNA of the CDR3 is TGTGCCAGCAGCCAGGGGGTGGGGGATGGCTATGGCTACACCTTC.

CDR3 residues: CASSLTDLTEAFF. CDR3 DNA sequence: TGCGCCAGCAGCCTGACAGATCTCACTGAAGCTTTCTTT. The chain has TRBV5-1 and TRBJ1-1, with TRBD1 as a possible D gene (5 bases). CDR1 and CDR2 from the germline V gene are SGHRS and YFSETQ. V lost 4 bases and J 4 bases, leaving 11 bases between the germline ends. The CDR3 has 13 residues.

V usage is TRBV9 and J usage is TRBJ2-1, with D hard to call. The germline V and J ends were trimmed by 0 bases and 6 bases, with 7 bases remaining between them. The CDR3 consists of 13 residues. Looked up from germline, CDR1 is SGDLS and CDR2 is YYNGEE. CDR3 amino acids: CASSVARTNEQFF. The DNA for the CDR3 is TGTGCCAGCAGCGTAGCCCGAACCAATGAGCAGTTCTTC.

This rearrangement joins TRBV19 to TRBJ1-1; 7 bases map to TRBD1. CDR1 and CDR2 (germline): LNHDA, SQIVND (reference sequence). This CDR3 region has 17 residues. Germline trimming cut 4 bases from V and 0 bases from J; bases unmatched to any gene: 11. CDR3 nucleotides: TGTGCCAGTAGTACTTTATCACAGGGGACCCTGAACACTGAAGCTTTCTTT. This sequence encodes CASSTLSQGTLNTEAFF.

In nucleotides, the CDR3 is TGTGCCTGGAGCCCCACGGGACAGGGAGGACAGCCCCAGCATTTT. Translated: CAWSPTGQGGQPQHF. The chain combines TRBV30 with TRBJ1-5; 9 bases are a match to TRBD1. In germline, CDR1 is GTSNPN, CDR2 SVGIG (reference sequence). With 3 bases clipped from V and 7 bases from J, the junction kept 10 bases outside the gene matches. The CDR3 has 15 residues.

The rearrangement links TRBV19 to TRBJ2-7, with TRBD1 identical over 9 bases. The CDR3 is 20 amino acids. Trimming at V came to 5 bases and at J to 2 bases, leaving 22 bases not matched to a gene. Germline loops: CDR1 LNHDA, CDR2 SQIVND (reference sequence). The CDR3 loop reads CASSQVAGGPGTGITYEQYF. The CDR3 DNA reads TGTGCCAGTAGTCAAGTGGCAGGCGGTCCTGGGACAGGGATAACCTACGAGCAGTACTTC.

The chain links TRBV6-5 to TRBJ1-2; 8 bases map to TRBD1. The junction had 4 bases not matched to a gene; V was cut back by 0 bases and J by 4 bases. CDR3 size: 15 residues. Per germline, CDR1 MNHEY and CDR2 SVGAGI. The CDR3 DNA sequence: TGTGCCAGCAGTTACTCCGGACAGGGTTCCTATGGCTACACCTTC. It specifies CASSYSGQGSYGYTF.

This chain uses TRBV7-2 with TRBJ2-4; D may correspond to TRBD1 or TRBD2 (5 bases each). Germline V gene sequence: CDR1 SGHTA, CDR2 FQGNSA. The CDR3 is 17 amino acids. Between the trimmed V and J ends, which lost 5 bases and 0 bases, there was a span of 17 bases. The CDR3 DNA sequence: TGTGCCAGCAGCCCAAGGGTGGGGGTGTTAGCCAAAAACATTCAGTACTTC. Translation: CASSPRVGVLAKNIQYF.

The V call is TRBV19, the J call TRBJ2-3, with 10 bases aligning to TRBD1. Germline loops: CDR1 LNHDA, CDR2 SQIVND (reference sequence). After removal of 5 bases from V and 2 bases from J, the junction contained 4 bases not matched to a gene. The CDR3 is 15 residues long. The CDR3 DNA reads as TGTGCCAGTAGTCGGGGACAGGGGCCCACAGATACGCAGTATTTT. Its translation is CASSRGQGPTDTQYF.

This chain uses TRBV5-1 with TRBJ1-1, with 7 bases aligning to TRBD1. The V gene's germline CDR1 is SGHRS and CDR2 YFSETQ. With V trimmed by 0 bases and J by 1 base, 3 bases remained unmatched. CDR3 size: 15 residues. The CDR3 sequence is CASSLGQGQNTEAFF. In DNA, the CDR3 is TGCGCCAGCAGCTTGGGACAGGGTCAGAACACTGAAGCTTTCTTT.

The genes are TRBV28 and TRBJ2-1; TRBD2 aligns across 12 bases. In germline, CDR1 is MDHEN, CDR2 SYDVKM. The CDR3 is made up of 14 amino acids. V lost 5 bases, J lost 9 bases, and 5 bases stayed unmatched. This chain's CDR3 is CASSRLAGVSEQFF. The CDR3 DNA is TGTGCCAGCAGTCGACTAGCGGGAGTAAGTGAGCAGTTCTTC.

This sequence joins TRBV15 and TRBJ1-5, with TRBD1 identical over 9 bases. There are 18 residues in the CDR3. The V gene end was trimmed by 3 bases and the J gene end by 0 bases; junction bases not matched to a gene: 9. The germline V gene encodes CDR1 LNHNV and CDR2 YYDKDF (reference sequence). CDR3 DNA sequence: TGTGCCACCAGCAGCCGGGACAGGGAGATTTATAGCAATCAGCCCCAGCATTTT. Its translation: CATSSRDREIYSNQPQHF.

This clone was detected once. The chain links TRBV12-5 to TRBJ2-6, with 10 bases aligning to TRBD1. Germline CDR1 is LGHNT and CDR2 is FRNRAP. V lost 5 bases, J lost 0 bases, and 10 bases stayed unmatched. CDR3 length equals 19 residues. The CDR3 nucleotides read TGTGCTAGTGGTCCCGCCGGGACAGGGGTGATCTCTGGGGCCAACGTCCTGACTTTC. This encodes CASGPAGTGVISGANVLTF. The full variable domain, with the rest looked up from reference TRBV12-5 and TRBJ2-6, is DARVTQTPRHKVTEMGQEVTMRCQPILGHNTVFWYRQTMMQGLELLAYFRNRAPLDDSGMPKDRFSAEMPDATLATLKIQPSEPRDSAVYFCASGPAGTGVISGANVLTFGAGSRLTVL.

The J gene is TRBJ2-5, the V gene TRBV6-5; D gene ambiguous. Germline values: CDR1 MNHEY, CDR2 SVGAGI. Trimming stripped 7 bases from V and 5 bases from J, with 8 bases between. The CDR3 is made up of 11 amino acids. The CDR3 here is CASTMSETQYF. CDR3 nucleotides: TGTGCCAGCACCATGTCGGAGACCCAGTACTTC.

This chain links TRBV29-1 with TRBJ2-7, with D possibly being TRBD1 (7 bases). Germline CDR1 reads SQVTM; CDR2 reads ANQGSEA. This CDR3 contains 14 residues. The V end was cut by 3 bases, the J end by 2 bases, with 14 bases between. The CDR3, as DNA: TGCAGCGTTGAGAGGGGGGACAGTACCTACGAGCAGTACTTC. It yields the protein CSVERGDSTYEQYF.

This clone was recorded once. V and J are TRBV7-3 and TRBJ2-3, with 10 nucleotides matching TRBD1. With V trimmed by 5 bases and J by 3 bases, 8 bases remained unmatched. The CDR3 has 16 residues. CDR1 and CDR2 (germline): SGHTA, FQGTGA. CDR3 DNA sequence: TGTGCCAGCAGCCCGTTGACAGGGGGCCCGACAGATACGCAGTATTTT. Protein product: CASSPLTGGPTDTQYF.

The rearrangement joins TRBV15 to TRBJ1-2; 9 positions agree with TRBD1. The junction had 7 bases not matched to a gene; V was cut back by 3 bases and J by 8 bases. CDR3 size: 14 residues. In germline, CDR1 is LNHNV, CDR2 YYDKDF (reference sequence). The CDR3 nucleotides read TGTGCCACCAGCAGGACACAGGGGGCCGAGGGCTACACCTTC. Translation gives CATSRTQGAEGYTF.

The chain links TRBV19 to TRBJ1-6; 9 bases line up with TRBD1. Looked up from germline, CDR1 is LNHDA and CDR2 is SQIVND (reference sequence). The ends lost 9 bases at V and 1 base at J; junction bases unmatched: 7. The CDR3 spans 16 residues. CDR3 bases: TGTGCCAGCAGAATACAGGGGGCATCCTATAATTCACCCCTCCACTTT. Its protein is CASRIQGASYNSPLHF.

The chain is built from TRBV9 and TRBJ2-1, with a possible D match to TRBD2 (5 bases). The CDR3 spans 16 residues. Trimming left V 5 bases short and J 1 base short, with 16 bases between. Looked up from germline, CDR1 is SGDLS and CDR2 is YYNGEE. DNA for the CDR3: TGTGCCAGCAGTTTCTTTTCGGGCGGGTCCTACAATGAGCAGTTCTTC. Encoded protein: CASSFFSGGSYNEQFF.

The CDR3 DNA reads as TGTGCCAGCAGCGTAGCTGAGGATGAGCAGTTCTTC. This gives the protein CASSVAEDEQFF. The chain joins TRBV9 to TRBJ2-1; D gene unclear. The V end lost 0 bases, the J end lost 8 bases, and 6 bases lay between the germline ends. The germline CDR1 and CDR2 sequences are SGDLS and YYNGEE. The CDR3 consists of 12 residues.

This clone appeared a single time. The V call is TRBV5-4, the J call TRBJ1-1, with D tentatively TRBD1 (6 bases). Germline V CDR1 and CDR2: SGHNT, YYREEE (reference sequence). V gave up 1 base and J gave up 5 bases, with 9 bases separating them. There are 13 residues in the CDR3. The CDR3 DNA sequence: TGTGCCAGCAGCTTGATAAGGGGGACTGAAGCTTTCTTT. Amino acids: CASSLIRGTEAFF.

The genes are TRBV29-1 and TRBJ1-1; weak D call: TRBD1 (5 bases). Trimming took off 3 bases at V and 3 bases at J, with 14 bases between the two ends. The CDR3 has 14 amino acids. Looked up from germline, CDR1 is SQVTM and CDR2 is ANQGSEA. CDR3 coding DNA: TGCAGCGTTGAGGGGAGGAGGGGTGACACTGAAGCTTTCTTT. This codes for CSVEGRRGDTEAFF.

The chain combines TRBV6-2 or TRBV6-3 with TRBJ1-3, with D uncertain. CDR3 length equals 14 residues. V gave up 2 bases and J gave up 3 bases, with 8 bases separating them. The V gene's germline CDR1 is MNHEY and CDR2 SVGEGT. For the CDR3, the DNA is TGTGCCAGCAGTTACCCCGACCGTGGAAACACCATATATTTT. It encodes CASSYPDRGNTIYF.

The J gene is TRBJ2-7, the V gene TRBV29-1; 9 bases line up with TRBD1. Looked up from germline, CDR1 is SQVTM and CDR2 is ANQGSEA. Losses at the gene ends were 4 bases for V and 4 bases for J; bases not matched to a gene: 5. The length of the CDR3 is 13 residues. For the CDR3, the DNA is TGCAGCGTTGCGACGGGACAGGGTTACGAGCAGTACTTC. Encoded protein: CSVATGQGYEQYF.

The chain combines TRBV10-1 with TRBJ1-2; D possibly corresponds to TRBD1 (5 bases). The CDR3 runs 14 residues. Trimming took off 0 bases at V and 6 bases at J, with 11 bases between the two ends. The germline V gene encodes CDR1 WNHNN and CDR2 SYGVQD (reference sequence). CDR3: CASSESKKGNGYTF. The CDR3 nucleotides read TGCGCCAGCAGTGAGTCAAAAAAGGGGAATGGCTACACCTTC.

The rearrangement joins TRBV5-5 to TRBJ2-5; the D is unclear. There are 14 residues in the CDR3. V dropped 0 bases and J dropped 1 base, with 7 bases sitting between them. In germline, CDR1 is SGHKS, CDR2 YYEKEE (reference sequence). DNA of the CDR3: TGTGCCAGCAGCTTGGGTGCCCGCCAAGAGACCCAGTACTTC. Protein sequence: CASSLGARQETQYF.

The chain links TRBV9 to TRBJ1-6; no clear D gene. The CDR3 runs to 12 residues. The V end lost 3 bases, the J end lost 5 bases, and 3 bases lay between the germline ends. Germline-derived CDR1 and CDR2 are SGDLS and YYNGEE. The CDR3 coding sequence is TGTGCCAGCAGCGGAAATAATTCACCCCTCCACTTT. It is translated as CASSGNNSPLHF.

The chain has TRBV12-5 and TRBJ2-7; D is possibly TRBD1 (6 bases). V lost 2 bases and J lost 5, with 10 bases in between. Germline V gene data show CDR1 as LGHNT and CDR2 as FRNRAP. The CDR3 spans 13 residues. This CDR3 is CASGLSQGNEQYF. The CDR3 region has the DNA TGTGCTAGTGGTTTGTCACAGGGTAACGAGCAGTACTTC.

V is TRBV28 and J is TRBJ2-1; D is uncertain. CDR3 length equals 14 residues. V was shortened by 1 base and J by 13 bases, with 17 bases between the two germline ends. Germline V gene sequence: CDR1 MDHEN, CDR2 SYDVKM. CDR3 in DNA: TGTGCCAGCAGTTTATCCTTTCCGTCGCGGACCCAGTTCTTC. It is translated as CASSLSFPSRTQFF.